The clone carrying this T cell receptor (beta chain) was seen only once. This specimen belongs to a study of blood T cell repertoires in COVID-19. The length of the CDR3 is 16 residues. V lost 0 bases to trimming and J lost 5 bases, with 16 bases between them. Germline values: CDR1 MNHEY, CDR2 SVGAGI. Repertoires were generated with immunoSEQ multiplex PCR, while TCRdb's copy carries only in-frame clones and drops some. Here the sample spans under 250,000 clones, roughly 83% being singletons. This TCR was sampled from a man older than 75 with acute or convalescent COVID-19. J is TRBJ1-1 and V is TRBV6-5, with D tentatively TRBD1 (5 bases). Sequencing was done on a sample of peripheral blood. This CDR3 is CASSYSFGQGGTEAFF. The CDR3 region has the DNA TGTGCCAGCAGTTACTCGTTTGGCCAGGGTGGAACTGAAGCTTTCTTT.